This T cell receptor beta chain was documented in a study of regulatory T cells in long-lasting Graves disease. General observations from the study: The study found TRBV28, TRBJ1-2 and TRBJ2-5 favored in persistent disease.

This CDR3 comprises 15 residues. Germline-derived CDR1 and CDR2 are SGHAT and FQNNGV. J gave up 5 bases and V 2 bases, and 4 bases lay outside the gene matches. At least ten counts were recorded for this clonotype. Its specificity is not known. Time point denoted: persistent/refractory GD, antithyroid drugs over 5 years with positive TRAb. The TCR library was made from RNA that had been extracted from PBMCs in TRIzol. Enrollment of patients was through an endocrinology department in Xi'an, China. Library construction for TCR beta used iRepertoire HTBI primers and Arm-PCR of CDR3 regions. Methods used by the authors: Samples revealed 60 to 70 TRBV and roughly 15 TRBJ segments. TCRdb re-called the multiplex PCR reads through MiXCR, storing one row per CDR3 protein. These V and J calls rely on TCRdb rather than the paper's analysis. The sample holds 300,000 or so distinct CDR3 sequences, roughly 21% seen once.

The V gene is TRBV11-2, the J gene TRBJ2-5; 11 positions match TRBD2. This sequence was found in a female donor with Graves disease. This sample comprised peripheral blood mononuclear cells (PBMCs), obtained when the disease was refractory, from a patient treated with antithyroid drugs. In nucleotides, the CDR3 is TGTGCCAGCAGCTTATATAGCGGGGGGGCGGAGACCCAGTACTTC. This translates into CASSLYSGGAETQYF.